This record covers a single T cell receptor (beta chain). The record originates from a study of cytomegalovirus exposure and HLA in healthy donors. The germline V gene has CDR1 MNHEY and CDR2 SMNVEV (reference sequence). This CDR3 spans 16 amino acids. With 5 bases clipped from V and 7 bases from J, the junction kept 5 bases outside the gene matches. The primer mix had 60 Vbeta and 13 Jbeta primers. The repertoire was sequenced with immunoSEQ multiplex PCR; TCRdb's copy has only in-frame clones and lacks some. Here the sample spans some 160,000 clones, 80% to 85% being singletons. The sequence derives from a boy aged 2 to 9 in good health and CMV-seronegative. V usage is TRBV27 and J usage is TRBJ2-2, with 15 bases identical to TRBD2. The sample comprised PBMCs. The CDR3 region is CASSAGTSGGIGELFF. CDR3 DNA sequence: TGTGCCAGCAGTGCCGGGACTAGCGGGGGGATCGGGGAGCTGTTTTTT.